Shown below are 4 T cell receptor beta chains from a single sample sequenced in a study of regulatory T cells in long-lasting Graves disease. Time point noted: persistent/refractory GD, antithyroid drugs over 5 years with positive TRAb. From PBMCs, RNA was extracted and then used to make the TCR library. The TCR beta library used iRepertoire HTBI primers with Arm-PCR amplification of CDR3. Each CDR3 protein gets one entry after TCRdb re-called the multiplex PCR reads with MiXCR. The sample contains about 660,000 distinct CDR3 sequences, approximately 29% of which appear only once. The sample was peripheral blood mononuclear cells (PBMCs), taken when the disease was refractory, from a patient treated with antithyroid drugs. The receptors were sampled from a female donor with Graves disease.

The rearrangement links TRBV3-1 to TRBJ2-7; 12 bases fit TRBD2. Per germline, CDR1 LGHDT and CDR2 YNNKEL (reference sequence). Losses at the gene ends were 1 base for V and 3 bases for J; bases not matched to a gene: 4. This CDR3 spans 16 amino acids. In nucleotides, the CDR3 is TGTGCCAGCAGCCAAGTAGGACTAGCGGGGATCTACGAGCAGTACTTC. The encoded protein is CASSQVGLAGIYEQYF.

This clonotype occurred a few times. The rearrangement links TRBV28 to TRBJ1-1; 7 positions agree with TRBD1. V lost 5 bases and J lost 1; bases outside the gene matches: 10. This CDR3 has 16 amino acids. Germline CDR1 and CDR2: MDHEN and SYDVKM. CDR3 bases: TGTGCCAGCAGTCCTGGGGCAGGGGGTACGAACACTGAAGCTTTCTTT. Protein product: CASSPGAGGTNTEAFF.

This clonotype has a handful of counts. This sequence joins TRBV28 and TRBJ1-5, with 9 positions matching TRBD1. The CDR3 consists of 15 residues. Germline loops: CDR1 MDHEN, CDR2 SYDVKM. Unmatched junction bases numbered 10, after V lost 6 bases and J lost 7 bases. CDR3 amino acids: CASSYWTGVFQPQHF. For the CDR3, the DNA is TGTGCCAGCAGCTACTGGACAGGGGTTTTCCAGCCCCAGCATTTT.

This chain connects TRBV6-9 to TRBJ2-5, with 9 bases matching TRBD1. The CDR3 is 17 residues long. V was pared by 3 bases and J by 2 bases, with 10 bases of the junction left unmatched. Looked up from germline, CDR1 is MNHGY and CDR2 is SVAAGI. CDR3 DNA sequence: TGTGCCAGCAGTTACTCTCGGACAGGGGTTGGGCAAGAGACCCAGTACTTC. Protein product: CASSYSRTGVGQETQYF.